This T cell receptor (beta chain) was sequenced in a study of OX40 agonist ivuxolimab in advanced cancers. TCRdb's table, derived via immunoSEQ multiplex PCR, lists solely in-frame clones and lacks some. The repertoire holds fewer than 95,000 clones, with roughly 85% as singletons. Germline CDR1 and CDR2: SEHNR and FQNEAQ (reference sequence). The V gene lost 4 bases and the J gene lost 5 bases, with 8 bases spanning the gap. This CDR3 contains 12 residues. Sequencing was performed on CD4+ or CD8+ T cells sorted from blood, taken in a trial of the OX40 agonist ivuxolimab. This TCR derives from an adult with an advanced solid tumor such as melanoma, head and neck, liver or kidney cancer. The V gene is TRBV7-9, the J gene TRBJ1-2; no clear D gene. Here the CDR3 DNA reads TGTGCCAGCAGCTCCCAAGGGTATGGCTACACCTTC. Its protein is CASSSQGYGYTF.